The 21 T cell receptor beta chains presented below share a single source sample, sequenced in a study of cytomegalovirus exposure and HLA in healthy donors. PCR involved 60 Vbeta and 13 Jbeta primers. Method: immunoSEQ multiplex PCR; TCRdb's copy keeps in-frame clones and lacks some. The data hold around 70,000 clones, with roughly 70% observed a single time. Sequenced: PBMCs. Receptors originate from a man between 60 and 70 years old in good health and CMV-seropositive.

The chain couples TRBV5-1 to TRBJ2-3; 8 bases are shared with TRBD1. The CDR3 sequence is 17 residues long. Germline CDR1 and CDR2: SGHRS and YFSETQ. With V trimmed by 4 bases and J by 8 bases, 18 bases remained unmatched. The CDR3 here is CASSPRAGTGAIRTQYF. Here the CDR3 DNA reads TGCGCCAGCAGCCCCAGGGCCGGGACAGGAGCTATTCGTACGCAGTATTTT.

The V call is TRBV9, the J call TRBJ2-1; D unclear. This CDR3 comprises 13 residues. Per the germline V gene, CDR1 is SGDLS and CDR2 is YYNGEE. The V and J ends lost 1 base and 3 bases respectively, with 5 bases between them. The CDR3 region is CASSVQDYNEQFF. The CDR3 nucleotides are TGTGCCAGCAGCGTACAGGACTACAATGAGCAGTTCTTC. Based on the CDR3 plus reference TRBV9 and TRBJ2-1, the full variable domain is DSGVTQTPKHLITATGQRVTLRCSPRSGDLSVYWYQQSLDQGLQFLIQYYNGEERAKGNILERFSAQQFPDLHSELNLSSLELGDSALYFCASSVQDYNEQFFGPGTRLTVL.

This chain uses TRBV5-1 with TRBJ2-7; TRBD2 matches at 11 bases. The CDR3 consists of 16 residues. V shed 2 bases and J 5 bases; nucleotides not matched to a gene: 9. Germline CDR1 reads SGHRS; CDR2 reads YFSETQ. CDR3 DNA sequence: TGCGCCAGCAGCTTCCCCATAGCGGGAGGGGGGAACGAGCAGTACTTC. This encodes CASSFPIAGGGNEQYF.

This clone has only one observation. This chain joins TRBV4-1 and TRBJ2-7; 7 bases are a match to TRBD1. Germline V gene lookup returns CDR1 MGHRA and CDR2 YSYEKL. V shed 0 bases, J shed 3 bases, and the junction held 5 bases outside the gene matches. The CDR3 is 15 amino acids. The CDR3 DNA reads as TGCGCCAGCAGCCAAGATCCGGGACAGATCTACGAGCAGTACTTC. This encodes CASSQDPGQIYEQYF.

This clone was detected a few times. The genes are TRBV7-6 and TRBJ2-3, with 14 bases matching TRBD2. This CDR3 has 16 residues. Germline V gene sequence: CDR1 SGHVS, CDR2 FNYEAQ. The junction had 5 bases not matched to a gene; V was cut back by 6 bases and J by 3 bases. The CDR3 loop is CASSPGLAGATDTQYF. CDR3 nucleotides: TGTGCCAGCAGTCCGGGACTAGCGGGAGCGACAGATACGCAGTATTTT.

This clone was observed a handful of times. The genes are TRBV28 and TRBJ1-2; TRBD1 agrees at 10 bases. The V segment lost 5 bases and the J segment 4 bases; nucleotides outside the gene matches: 4. The CDR3 is 14 residues long. Germline values: CDR1 MDHEN, CDR2 SYDVKM. CDR3 protein: CASSPGTGVYGYTF. CDR3 DNA: TGTGCCAGCAGTCCCGGGACAGGGGTCTATGGCTACACCTTC.

This rearrangement joins TRBV7-2 to TRBJ2-5; TRBD2 agrees at 7 bases. Germline CDR1 and CDR2: SGHTA and FQGNSA. V was pared by 1 base and J by 5 bases, with 13 bases of the junction left unmatched. CDR3 size: 17 residues. DNA of the CDR3: TGTGCCAGCAGCTTAGAGGGCAGCGGGGCCCCGGGGGAGACCCAGTACTTC. It is translated as CASSLEGSGAPGETQYF. Full variable domain (rest looked up from reference TRBV7-2 and TRBJ2-5): GAGVSQSPSNKVTEKGKDVELRCDPISGHTALYWYRQSLGQGLEFLIYFQGNSAPDKSGLPSDRFSAERTGGSVSTLTIQRTQQEDSAVYLCASSLEGSGAPGETQYFGPGTRLLVL.

The chain is built from TRBV27 and TRBJ2-1; unclear D gene. Between the trimmed V and J ends, which lost 2 bases and 8 bases, there was a span of 10 bases. Germline CDR1 is MNHEY and CDR2 is SMNVEV (reference sequence). CDR3 length equals 13 residues. CDR3 coding DNA: TGTGCCAGCAGTTTAATCAACGGAGATGAGCAGTTCTTC. Residues: CASSLINGDEQFF.

This chain links TRBV13 with TRBJ2-1; tentative D call: TRBD2 (5 bases). V was shortened by 9 bases and J by 0 bases, with 18 bases between the two germline ends. Looked up from germline, CDR1 is PRHDT and CDR2 is FYEKMQ (reference sequence). The CDR3 extends over 16 amino acids. In nucleotides, the CDR3 is TGTGCCAGTTACGAAGTAGCGCTAAGCTCCTACAATGAGCAGTTCTTC. Protein product: CASYEVALSSYNEQFF.

This clone showed up just a few times. The V gene is TRBV6-5, the J gene TRBJ2-5, with 8 bases lining up with TRBD2. J was trimmed by 4 bases and V by 2 bases; bases with no gene match: 3. The CDR3 has 14 amino acids. Per germline, CDR1 MNHEY and CDR2 SVGAGI. CDR3: CASSYGAGGETQYF. The CDR3 nucleotides are TGTGCCAGCAGTTACGGTGCGGGAGGAGAGACCCAGTACTTC.

The chain couples TRBV7-8 to TRBJ1-5, with D perhaps TRBD1 (6 bases). V gave up 6 bases and J gave up 2 bases, with 14 bases separating them. This CDR3 is 15 amino acids long. CDR1 is SGHVS and CDR2 is FQNEAQ in the germline V gene. CDR3 sequence (DNA): TGTGCCAGCAGTCCACAGGGTTTCGGCAATCAGCCCCAGCATTTT. This codes for CASSPQGFGNQPQHF.

J is TRBJ2-7 and V is TRBV27; 9 bases are shared with TRBD2. In germline, CDR1 is MNHEY, CDR2 SMNVEV (reference sequence). The CDR3 length is 16 residues. V dropped 0 bases and J dropped 2; count of bases not matched to a gene: 5. Written as DNA, the CDR3 is TGTGCCAGCAGTTTATCGGGGACTAGCCGAACCTACGAGCAGTACTTC. It specifies CASSLSGTSRTYEQYF.

J is TRBJ2-5 and V is TRBV5-1, with 7 bases fitting TRBD2. This CDR3 spans 14 amino acids. Losses at the gene ends were 4 bases for V and 5 bases for J; bases not matched to a gene: 8. Germline CDR1 reads SGHRS; CDR2 reads YFSETQ. The CDR3 DNA follows: TGCGCCAGCAGCCTGGGGGAGGGGATCGAGACCCAGTACTTC. Amino acid sequence: CASSLGEGIETQYF.

The chain employs TRBV5-1 and TRBJ2-3, with TRBD2 matching 7 bases. J was trimmed by 6 bases and V by 7 bases; bases with no gene match: 11. Per germline, CDR1 SGHRS and CDR2 YFSETQ. The CDR3 has 14 residues. The CDR3 DNA reads as TGCGCCAGCCGTGTGGGAGGGGCGGCGGATACGCAGTATTTT. As protein: CASRVGGAADTQYF.

This clone has more than one count but fewer than ten. The chain has TRBV13 and TRBJ1-3, with TRBD1 matching over 10 bases. The V gene's germline CDR1 is PRHDT and CDR2 FYEKMQ (reference sequence). V was pared by 5 bases and J by 3 bases, with 4 bases of the junction left unmatched. The CDR3 contains 15 residues. The CDR3 loop reads CASSRGTGDGNTIYF. The DNA of the CDR3 is TGTGCCAGCAGCCGAGGGACAGGGGATGGAAACACCATATATTTT.

CDR3 DNA: TGTGCCAGCAGCTTAGATGGCCTCGAGCAGTACTTC. This translates into CASSLDGLEQYF. The genes are TRBV11-2 and TRBJ2-7; D is unclear. V lost 0 bases and J lost 6, with 6 bases in between. The CDR3 covers 12 residues. The germline V gene encodes CDR1 SGHAT and CDR2 FQNNGV. Full variable domain (rest looked up from reference TRBV11-2 and TRBJ2-7): EAGVAQSPRYKIIEKRQSVAFWCNPISGHATLYWYQQILGQGPKLLIQFQNNGVVDDSQLPKDRFSAERLKGVDSTLKIQPAKLEDSAVYLCASSLDGLEQYFGPGTRLTVT.

V usage is TRBV9 and J usage is TRBJ2-7, with D uncertain. Trimming shortened V by 3 bases and J by 1 base, and 8 bases separated the two germline ends. In germline, CDR1 is SGDLS, CDR2 YYNGEE. The CDR3 totals 13 residues. The CDR3 reads CASSGSDSYEQYF. The CDR3 region has the DNA TGTGCCAGCAGCGGAAGCGATTCCTACGAGCAGTACTTC.

The chain employs TRBV10-1 and TRBJ1-1, with 7 bases that match TRBD1. Germline V lookup: CDR1 WNHNN, CDR2 SYGVQD (reference sequence). Losses at the gene ends were 6 bases for V and 7 bases for J; bases not matched to a gene: 8. The CDR3 totals 13 residues. The CDR3 spells CASRGQAMGEAFF. The CDR3 DNA reads as TGCGCCAGCAGAGGACAGGCCATGGGTGAAGCTTTCTTT.

In this sample, this clone turned up a few times. This chain uses TRBV5-1 with TRBJ2-5, with 12 nucleotides matching TRBD2. CDR1 is SGHRS and CDR2 is YFSETQ in the germline V gene. The CDR3 has 17 amino acids. V lost 0 bases to trimming and J lost 4 bases; unmatched junction nucleotides: 7. The CDR3 DNA sequence: TGCGCCAGCAGCTTGGGACTAGCGGGAGTTGGTCGAGAGACCCAGTACTTC. This gives the protein CASSLGLAGVGRETQYF.

This clone was picked up one time. The rearrangement uses TRBV6-6 and TRBJ1-1; D might be TRBD1 (5 bases). The germline V and J ends were trimmed by 7 bases and 0 bases, with 12 bases remaining between them. The CDR3 consists of 14 residues. Germline V gives CDR1 MNHNY, CDR2 SVGAGI (reference sequence). CDR3 residues: CASTAQVVNTEAFF. In DNA form, the CDR3 reads TGTGCCAGCACCGCACAGGTGGTGAACACTGAAGCTTTCTTT.

This chain joins TRBV5-1 and TRBJ1-1; D gene unclear. Germline-derived CDR1 and CDR2 are SGHRS and YFSETQ. The CDR3 loop spans 15 amino acids. The ends were cut back, 5 bases at V and 3 bases at J, with 17 bases in the middle. Written as DNA, the CDR3 is TGCGCCAGCAGGCCTAGTGTGGGAGGTGACACTGAAGCTTTCTTT. This codes for CASRPSVGGDTEAFF.